Presented here are 26 T cell receptor beta chains from one specimen sequenced in a study of cytomegalovirus exposure and HLA in healthy donors. Both 60 Vbeta primers and 13 Jbeta primers went into the PCR. The table came from immunoSEQ multiplex PCR; TCRdb's copy has only in-frame clones and leaves some out. The profile shows 55,000 to 70,000 clones, approximately 70% of them singletons. Sample: PBMCs. The source is a man aged 35-49 years in good health and CMV-seropositive.

This chain joins TRBV5-1 and TRBJ2-7, with a weak D call TRBD2 (6 bases). The CDR3 is 14 residues long. CDR1 is SGHRS, CDR2 YFSETQ, per germline. Trimming removed 1 base from V and 6 bases from J, with 14 bases in between. The CDR3, as DNA: TGCGCCAGCAGCTTGAGTAGCGGAGCGGGCGAGCAGTACTTC. As protein: CASSLSSGAGEQYF.

This chain uses TRBV18 with TRBJ2-2, with a tentative D call TRBD2 (5 bases). The V gene lost 2 bases and the J gene lost 3 bases, with 10 bases spanning the gap. In germline, CDR1 is KGHSH, CDR2 LQKENI. The CDR3 totals 15 residues. The CDR3 loop reads CASSPLSGDTGELFF. DNA of the CDR3: TGTGCCAGCTCACCATTATCCGGGGACACCGGGGAGCTGTTTTTT.

V and J are TRBV19 and TRBJ2-4, with D perhaps matching TRBD1 (6 bases). The V end was cut by 6 bases, the J end by 0 bases, with 9 bases between. The CDR3 is 14 amino acids. Germline V gene sequence: CDR1 LNHDA, CDR2 SQIVND (reference sequence). CDR3 coding DNA: TGTGCCAGTAGGGACAGTATAGCCAAAAACATTCAGTACTTC. This sequence encodes CASRDSIAKNIQYF.

The chain recombines TRBV7-8 with TRBJ2-2; D unresolved. Germline lookup yields CDR1 SGHVS and CDR2 FQNEAQ. This CDR3 contains 10 residues. The V end lost 8 bases, the J end lost 6 bases, and 4 bases lay between the germline ends. CDR3 in amino acids: CASGPGELFF. Here the CDR3 DNA reads TGTGCCAGCGGGCCCGGGGAGCTGTTTTTT.

The V gene is TRBV13, the J gene TRBJ2-5; D not resolved. Trimming pared 4 bases from V and 4 bases from J, leaving 10 bases between. The CDR3 consists of 13 residues. Germline V gene lookup returns CDR1 PRHDT and CDR2 FYEKMQ (reference sequence). CDR3 amino acids: CASSSRPGETQYF. In DNA, the CDR3 is TGTGCCAGCAGCTCCCGGCCGGGAGAGACCCAGTACTTC.

This chain joins TRBV9 and TRBJ2-1; D is uncertain. This CDR3 has 13 amino acids. CDR1 is SGDLS, CDR2 YYNGEE, per germline. V was clipped by 4 bases and J by 0 bases, with 5 bases between them. The CDR3 nucleotides are TGTGCCAGCAGCCCGAGCTCCTACAATGAGCAGTTCTTC. It translates to CASSPSSYNEQFF.

V usage is TRBV10-3 and J usage is TRBJ1-6, with D maybe TRBD1 (5 bases). V lost 7 bases and J lost 7, with 17 bases in between. CDR1 is ENHRY, CDR2 SYGVKD, per germline. The CDR3 loop spans 15 amino acids. CDR3 sequence reads: CAIKKGQGQNSPLHF. CDR3 in DNA: TGTGCCATCAAGAAGGGTCAGGGTCAAAATTCACCCCTCCACTTT.

The CDR3 nucleotides read TGTGCCAGCAGTCAGACAGTTACCAATCAGCCCCAGCATTTT. Translation: CASSQTVTNQPQHF. This chain connects TRBV27 to TRBJ1-5; D is possibly TRBD1 (5 bases). Germline lookup yields CDR1 MNHEY and CDR2 SMNVEV (reference sequence). The CDR3 runs 14 residues. V was trimmed by 5 bases and J by 3 bases, leaving 11 bases between them.

About this clone: The same CDR3 can be traced to other DNA sequences in this sample. This rearrangement joins TRBV27 to TRBJ1-5; the match to TRBD1 covers 8 bases. The trim removed 8 bases at V and 5 bases at J, leaving 5 bases unmatched. From germline, CDR1 is MNHEY and CDR2 SMNVEV (reference sequence). This CDR3 has 13 residues. The DNA of the CDR3 is TGTGCCAGCCGACAGGGGTTCGATCAGCCCCAGCATTTT. This codes for CASRQGFDQPQHF.

The genes are TRBV5-6 and TRBJ2-7; D gene ambiguous. This CDR3 spans 11 amino acids. V lost 4 bases to trimming and J lost 5 bases, with 7 bases between them. The germline gives CDR1 SGHDT, CDR2 YYEEEE. The CDR3 DNA sequence: TGTGCCAGCAGCCTCAACAACGAGCAGTACTTC. Translation gives CASSLNNEQYF.

V and J are TRBV9 and TRBJ2-1, with D possibly matching TRBD2 (7 bases). Germline V gene data show CDR1 as SGDLS and CDR2 as YYNGEE. The CDR3 length is 18 residues. V dropped 2 bases and J dropped 6 bases, with 24 bases sitting between them. CDR3 loop: CASSVGGEGGRMFNEQFF. Written as DNA, the CDR3 is TGTGCCAGCAGCGTTGGTGGTGAGGGGGGGCGAATGTTCAATGAGCAGTTCTTC.

The chain combines TRBV5-4 with TRBJ2-7, with 12 bases matching TRBD2. The ends lost 4 bases at V and 6 bases at J; junction bases unmatched: 5. Germline CDR1 SGHNT, CDR2 YYREEE (reference sequence). The CDR3 consists of 14 residues. As DNA, the CDR3 is TGTGCCAGCAGCCTAGCGGGGGGGCCTAGCGAGCAGTACTTC. Encoded protein: CASSLAGGPSEQYF.

This clone has only a few counts. This sequence joins TRBV11-2 and TRBJ2-5; TRBD2 aligns across 12 bases. Germline CDR1 is SGHAT and CDR2 is FQNNGV. Losses at the gene ends were 0 bases for V and 4 bases for J; bases not matched to a gene: 0. The CDR3 spans 15 residues. CDR3 nucleotides: TGTGCCAGCAGCTTAGAACTAGCGGGGGGAGAGACCCAGTACTTC. This encodes CASSLELAGGETQYF.

In DNA form, the CDR3 reads TGTGCCACCGCGCGGTATGGCTACACCTTC. Amino acids: CATARYGYTF. The chain links TRBV30 to TRBJ1-2; D is unresolved. The CDR3 is made up of 10 amino acids. Looked up from germline, CDR1 is GTSNPN and CDR2 is SVGIG (reference sequence). V lost 8 bases and J 5 bases, leaving 9 bases between the germline ends.

This chain joins TRBV5-6 and TRBJ1-2, with D perhaps TRBD1 (6 bases). Germline-derived CDR1 and CDR2 are SGHDT and YYEEEE. Trimming cost V 4 bases and J 8 bases, with 18 bases left between them. This CDR3 has 14 amino acids. The CDR3 loop reads CASSTGQGLLGYTF. The CDR3 DNA reads TGTGCCAGCAGCACGGGGCAGGGGTTGCTCGGCTACACCTTC. Full variable domain (remainder filled in from reference TRBV5-6 and TRBJ1-2): DAGVTQSPTHLIKTRGQQVTLRCSPKSGHDTVSWYQQALGQGPQFIFQYYEEEERQRGNFPDRFSGHQFPNYSSELNVNALLLGDSALYLCASSTGQGLLGYTFGSGTRLTVV.

The V call is TRBV10-3, the J call TRBJ1-3, with 7 bases that match TRBD1. The junction had 5 bases not matched to a gene; V was cut back by 6 bases and J by 3 bases. This CDR3 comprises 14 residues. Germline V CDR1 and CDR2: ENHRY, SYGVKD. The CDR3 protein is CAIRTGQGGNTIYF. CDR3 bases: TGTGCCATCAGGACAGGGCAGGGTGGAAACACCATATATTTT.

The chain couples TRBV5-1 to TRBJ2-6, with D possibly being TRBD1 (5 bases). CDR1 SGHRS and CDR2 YFSETQ come from the germline V gene. The CDR3 extends over 15 amino acids. V gave up 4 bases and J gave up 1 base, with 9 bases separating them. CDR3 sequence reads: CASSHRNSGANVLTF. The CDR3 coding sequence is TGCGCCAGCAGCCACAGGAATTCTGGGGCCAACGTCCTGACTTTC.

The V gene is TRBV5-1, the J gene TRBJ1-2; 7 positions match TRBD1. V was pared by 0 bases and J by 3 bases, with 2 bases of the junction left unmatched. Germline CDR1 SGHRS, CDR2 YFSETQ. The CDR3 has 14 amino acids. The CDR3 sequence is CASSLAGTDYGYTF. In nucleotides, the CDR3 is TGCGCCAGCAGCTTGGCCGGGACAGACTATGGCTACACCTTC.

The chain uses TRBV29-1 and TRBJ2-3; 7 nucleotides agree with TRBD1. V dropped 3 bases and J dropped 2; count of bases not matched to a gene: 5. Germline CDR1 and CDR2: SQVTM and ANQGSEA. There are 14 residues in the CDR3. The CDR3 is CSVDPRGNTDTQYF. In nucleotides, the CDR3 is TGCAGCGTTGACCCCAGGGGGAACACAGATACGCAGTATTTT.

This chain links TRBV7-6 with TRBJ2-7, with 7 positions matching TRBD2. The CDR3 consists of 14 residues. CDR1 and CDR2 (germline): SGHVS, FNYEAQ. V was clipped by 5 bases and J by 3 bases; unmatched bases: 7. The CDR3 DNA sequence: TGTGCCAGCAGCCGCGGGAGCTTGTACTACGAGCAGTACTTC. Protein product: CASSRGSLYYEQYF. Combining the CDR3 with reference TRBV7-6 and TRBJ2-7 gives the whole variable domain GAGVSQSPRYKVTKRGQDVALRCDPISGHVSLYWYRQALGQGPEFLTYFNYEAQQDKSGLPNDRFSAERPEGSISTLTIQRTEQRDSAMYRCASSRGSLYYEQYFGPGTRLTVT.

The chain has TRBV9 and TRBJ2-1; 11 bases are shared with TRBD2. Trimming cost V 0 bases and J 0 bases; bases outside gene matches: 11. CDR3 length: 20 residues. Germline loops: CDR1 SGDLS, CDR2 YYNGEE. CDR3 region: CASSVGTGTSGPFSYNEQFF. The CDR3 DNA is TGTGCCAGCAGCGTAGGGACCGGGACTAGCGGTCCGTTCTCCTACAATGAGCAGTTCTTC.

The V and J genes are TRBV30 and TRBJ1-3; weak D call: TRBD1 (6 bases). Germline V gives CDR1 GTSNPN, CDR2 SVGIG (reference sequence). The CDR3 length is 17 residues. V lost 3 bases and J lost 0, with 18 bases in between. CDR3 sequence (DNA): TGTGCCTGGAGACAGGGCCCCGTTAAAATCTCTGGAAACACCATATATTTT. Amino acids: CAWRQGPVKISGNTIYF.

This chain joins TRBV4-1 and TRBJ2-7; 8 nucleotides line up with TRBD2. Per germline, CDR1 MGHRA and CDR2 YSYEKL. The CDR3 extends over 15 amino acids. V gave up 2 bases and J gave up 2 bases; unmatched junction bases: 5. The chain's CDR3 is CASSQTGTSAYEQYF. The CDR3 DNA follows: TGCGCCAGCAGCCAAACCGGGACTAGTGCCTACGAGCAGTACTTC.

This clone has more than one count but fewer than ten. V and J are TRBV4-1 and TRBJ2-3; 11 nucleotides agree with TRBD2. The V gene's germline CDR1 is MGHRA and CDR2 YSYEKL. J lost 3 bases, V lost 4 bases, and 6 bases had no gene match. CDR3 length equals 16 residues. The CDR3 DNA reads as TGCGCCAGCAGCCCCAAGACTAGCGGGGTAACAGATACGCAGTATTTT. Translation gives CASSPKTSGVTDTQYF.

The J gene is TRBJ1-5, the V gene TRBV5-3; 9 nucleotides match TRBD1. TRBV5-3 is known as an ORF, though its function is uncertain. The CDR3 extends over 15 amino acids. V trimming: 4 bases; J trimming: 7 bases; junction bases outside the gene matches: 9. CDR3 coding DNA: TGTGCCAGAAGCGGAGTACAGGGGGCATGCCAGCCCCAGCATTTT. Translated, it gives CARSGVQGACQPQHF.

This chain links TRBV30 with TRBJ2-7; D possibly corresponds to TRBD1 (5 bases). The germline gives CDR1 GTSNPN, CDR2 SVGIG (reference sequence). The CDR3 has 12 residues. Trimming took 2 bases from V and 4 from J, leaving 9 bases between them. CDR3 residues: CAWSLKGYEQYF. The CDR3, as DNA: TGTGCCTGGAGTTTAAAGGGGTACGAGCAGTACTTC.